The 13 T cell receptor beta chains below all came from one sample that was sequenced in a study of vaccination and CD4 T cells after COVID-19 (dated by TCRdb to 2022 to 2024). These receptors lack a known antigen. The treatment or condition label for this specimen denotes: roughly ten-day PBMC culture with coronavirus spike peptide pools or control peptides (ViraFEST assay). CD4+ T cells from unexposed donors were collected before the COVID-19 pandemic (2011-2018). Library creation used PCR. Sequenced on an Illumina iSeq 100. DNA from cultured CD4+ T cells was subjected to TCR sequencing with the Oncomine TCR Beta short-read assay at the Johns Hopkins FTIC core. The public reads were run again by TCRdb, first through fastp at Q25 and then through MiXCR, and only productive beta chains were kept. Under each unique CDR3 protein, matching rows form one entry showing the most common genes and DNA. The sample table lists about 10,000 distinct CDR3 sequences, about 60% of them with a count of one. The ten largest clones take up over 20% of the sample.

Sequences were obtained from CD4+ T cells from blood, cultured in vitro. All receptors derive from a human donor in good health.

V usage is TRBV6-5 and J usage is TRBJ1-1; D is unclear. Trimming pared 4 bases from V and 6 bases from J, leaving 21 bases between. Germline loops: CDR1 MNHEY, CDR2 SVGAGI. This CDR3 region has 16 residues. The chain's CDR3 is CASSLSGPGGWAEAFF. CDR3 coding DNA: TGTGCCAGCAGTTTATCCGGGCCAGGTGGATGGGCTGAAGCTTTCTTT.

The rearrangement joins TRBV2 to TRBJ2-5; a possible D gene is TRBD1 (5 bases). Germline CDR1 and CDR2: SNHLY and FYNNEI. With 6 bases removed from V and 5 bases from J, the gap between germline ends came to 19 bases. CDR3 length: 15 residues. In DNA form, the CDR3 reads TGTGCCAGCAGACCGGACGCACTTCCAGGGGAGACCCAGTACTTC. Protein: CASRPDALPGETQYF.

In its sample, this clonotype was seen a few times. The rearrangement uses TRBV27 and TRBJ1-6; no definite D call. The CDR3 extends over 12 amino acids. V was pared by 3 bases and J by 7 bases, with 4 bases between. Germline loops: CDR1 MNHEY, CDR2 SMNVEV (reference sequence). The DNA of the CDR3 is TGTGCCAGCAGTTTTGCGAATTCACCCCTCCACTTT. Translated, it gives CASSFANSPLHF.

V and J are TRBV6-1 and TRBJ1-1, with no clear D. V shed 6 bases and J shed 0 bases, with 8 bases lying between them. Germline loops: CDR1 MNHNS, CDR2 SASEGT. The CDR3 sequence is 13 residues long. The chain's CDR3 is CASRETVNTEAFF. In DNA form, the CDR3 reads TGTGCCAGCAGAGAGACGGTGAACACTGAAGCTTTCTTT.

As regards this clonotype: A much larger clone lies a single base off, so this may be a read error. The J gene is TRBJ2-1, the V gene TRBV2; 7 bases map to TRBD1. The CDR3 runs to 14 residues. V gave up 7 bases and J gave up 1 base; unmatched junction bases: 4. From germline, CDR1 is SNHLY and CDR2 FYNNEI. Written as DNA, the CDR3 is TGTGCCAGCATCCGGGACAGATCCTACAATGAGCAGTTCTTC. Residues: CASIRDRSYNEQFF.

The chain uses TRBV11-2 and TRBJ2-5, with a possible D match to TRBD2 (5 bases). This CDR3 spans 15 amino acids. The V gene lost 0 bases and the J gene lost 2 bases, with 10 bases spanning the gap. Germline V gene sequence: CDR1 SGHAT, CDR2 FQNNGV. In nucleotides, the CDR3 is TGTGCCAGCAGCTTAGATCTGGGAGAACAAGAGACCCAGTACTTC. Encoded protein: CASSLDLGEQETQYF.

The chain is built from TRBV10-3 and TRBJ1-5; D possibly corresponds to TRBD1 (6 bases). CDR1 ENHRY and CDR2 SYGVKD come from the germline V gene. This CDR3 comprises 14 residues. Trimming pared 4 bases from V and 4 bases from J, leaving 11 bases between. CDR3 sequence: CAISAGRGNQPQHF. As DNA, the CDR3 is TGTGCCATCAGTGCGGGCAGGGGTAATCAGCCCCAGCATTTT.

Note on this clonotype: A junction boundary mismatches the germline segment, possibly from a read error. This chain links TRBV20-1 with TRBJ1-2, with 9 bases lining up with TRBD1. Germline assignment: CDR1 DFQATT and CDR2 SNEGSKA (reference sequence). The CDR3 is 13 amino acids. CDR3 amino acids: CSAPGQGNYGYAF. The CDR3 DNA is TGCAGTGCTCCAGGACAGGGGAACTATGGCTACGCCTTC.

The V and J genes are TRBV29-1 and TRBJ2-1; D is perhaps TRBD1 (6 bases). V dropped 6 bases and J dropped 1 base, with 19 bases sitting between them. Germline assignment: CDR1 SQVTM and CDR2 ANQGSEA. The CDR3 is 16 residues long. The DNA for the CDR3 is TGCAGCGTGGACCTCAGACAGGCGAATTCCTACAATGAGCAGTTCTTC. It encodes CSVDLRQANSYNEQFF.

The chain carries TRBV7-9 and TRBJ1-5; no definite D call. CDR1 and CDR2 (germline): SEHNR, FQNEAQ (reference sequence). The length of the CDR3 is 16 residues. Trimming removed 2 bases from V and 0 bases from J, with 11 bases in between. This chain's CDR3 is CASSLSAGLSNQPQHF. CDR3 sequence (DNA): TGTGCCAGCAGCTTATCTGCGGGCCTTAGCAATCAGCCCCAGCATTTT. Full variable domain (outside the CDR3, taken from reference TRBV7-9 and TRBJ1-5): DTGVSQNPRHKITKRGQNVTFRCDPISEHNRLYWYRQTLGQGPEFLTYFQNEAQLEKSRLLSDRFSAERPKGSFSTLEIQRTEQGDSAMYLCASSLSAGLSNQPQHFGDGTRLSIL.

This clonotype has only a few counts. The rearrangement joins TRBV7-6 to TRBJ2-1, with TRBD2 as a possible D gene (6 bases). Matching the DNA end better, TRBJ2-7 makes the J call doubtful. This CDR3 contains 14 residues. Germline CDR1 reads SGHVS; CDR2 reads FNYEAQ. The CDR3 DNA reads as TGTGCCAGCAGCCCGCGGGGTGCATCTTGGGAGCAGTACTTC. It is translated as CASSPRGASWEQYF.

DNA for the CDR3: TGTGCCATTACCGCCGAAAAGCCAGGGAGCTACAATGAGCAGTTCTTC. This encodes CAITAEKPGSYNEQFF. V gene TRBV15 combines with J gene TRBJ2-1; either TRBD1 or TRBD2 may fit D (5 bases each). The V end lost 10 bases, the J end lost 3 bases, and 22 bases lay between the germline ends. The CDR3 has 16 residues. The V gene's germline CDR1 is LNHNV and CDR2 YYDKDF (reference sequence). Full variable domain (remainder filled in from reference TRBV15 and TRBJ2-1): DAMVIQNPRYQVTQFGKPVTLSCSQTLNHNVMYWYQQKSSQAPKLLFHYYDKDFNNEADTPDNFQSRRPNTSFCFLDIRSPGLGDTAMYLCAITAEKPGSYNEQFFGPGTRLTVL.

This clonotype showed up just a few times. This chain joins TRBV27 and TRBJ2-7; D unclear. Trimming pared 6 bases from V and 3 bases from J, leaving 12 bases between. CDR1 is MNHEY, CDR2 SMNVEV, per germline (reference sequence). CDR3 length: 13 amino acids. The CDR3 bases are TGTGCCAGCAGGGCCCTGGATTACTACGAGCAGTACTTC. Protein product: CASRALDYYEQYF.